This T cell receptor (beta chain) is drawn from a study of cytomegalovirus exposure and HLA in healthy donors. Study-wide results and limits: The study listed approximately 160 cytomegalovirus-associated TCR beta chains. A later analysis revealed that TCR association rates differed between HLA loci, peaking at DRB1 and bottoming out at HLA-C.

The V and J ends lost 3 bases and 1 base respectively, with 18 bases between them. There are 17 residues in the CDR3. Germline lookup yields CDR1 MDHEN and CDR2 SYDVKM. For this clone: Its antigen remains unidentified.

PCR involved 60 Vbeta and 13 Jbeta primers. Method: immunoSEQ multiplex PCR; TCRdb's copy keeps in-frame clones and lacks some. Here the sample spans 150,000 to 200,000 clones, around 78% being singletons. This TCR was sampled from a woman in her thirties or forties in good health and CMV-seronegative. The gene calls are TRBV28 and TRBJ2-5, with D maybe TRBD2 (5 bases). Input material: PBMCs. CDR3 nucleotide sequence: TGTGCCAGCAGTTTCTATCCCCAAGCGGTCCTCCAAGAGACCCAGTACTTC. It codes for CASSFYPQAVLQETQYF. Combining the CDR3 with reference TRBV28 and TRBJ2-5 gives the whole variable domain DVKVTQSSRYLVKRTGEKVFLECVQDMDHENMFWYRQDPGLGLRLIYFSYDVKMKEKGDIPEGYSVSREKKERFSLILESASTNQTSMYLCASSFYPQAVLQETQYFGPGTRLLVL.